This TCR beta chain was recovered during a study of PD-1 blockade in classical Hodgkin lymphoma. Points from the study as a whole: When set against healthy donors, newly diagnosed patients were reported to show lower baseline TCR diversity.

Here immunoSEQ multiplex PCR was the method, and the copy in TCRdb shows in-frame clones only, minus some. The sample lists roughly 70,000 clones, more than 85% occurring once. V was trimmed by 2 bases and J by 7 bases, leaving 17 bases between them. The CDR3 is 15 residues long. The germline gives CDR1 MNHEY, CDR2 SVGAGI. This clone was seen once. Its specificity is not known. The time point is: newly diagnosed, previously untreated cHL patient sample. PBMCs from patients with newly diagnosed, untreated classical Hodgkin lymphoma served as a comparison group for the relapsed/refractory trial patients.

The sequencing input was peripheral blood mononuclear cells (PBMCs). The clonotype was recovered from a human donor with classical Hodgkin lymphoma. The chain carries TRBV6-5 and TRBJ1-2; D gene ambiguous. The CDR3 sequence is CASSYQLLGSSGYTF. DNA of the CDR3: TGTGCCAGCAGTTACCAATTGCTGGGCAGCTCTGGCTACACCTTC.